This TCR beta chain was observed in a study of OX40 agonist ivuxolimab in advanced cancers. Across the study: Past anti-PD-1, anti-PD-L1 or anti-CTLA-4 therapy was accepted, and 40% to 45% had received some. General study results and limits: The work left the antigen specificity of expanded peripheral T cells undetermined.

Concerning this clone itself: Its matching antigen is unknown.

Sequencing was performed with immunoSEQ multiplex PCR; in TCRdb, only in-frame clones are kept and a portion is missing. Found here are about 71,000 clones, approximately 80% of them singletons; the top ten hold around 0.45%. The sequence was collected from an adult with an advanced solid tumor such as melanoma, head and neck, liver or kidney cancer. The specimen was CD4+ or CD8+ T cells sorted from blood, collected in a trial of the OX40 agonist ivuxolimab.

CDR3 sequence: CASTPDRVNYGYTF. CDR3 coding DNA: TGCGCCAGCACCCCGGACAGGGTTAACTATGGCTACACCTTC. V usage is TRBV4-1 and J usage is TRBJ1-2; TRBD1 matches 8 bases. The CDR3 runs to 14 residues. V lost 7 bases, J lost 1 base, and 5 bases stayed unmatched. Per the germline V gene, CDR1 is MGHRA and CDR2 is YSYEKL.